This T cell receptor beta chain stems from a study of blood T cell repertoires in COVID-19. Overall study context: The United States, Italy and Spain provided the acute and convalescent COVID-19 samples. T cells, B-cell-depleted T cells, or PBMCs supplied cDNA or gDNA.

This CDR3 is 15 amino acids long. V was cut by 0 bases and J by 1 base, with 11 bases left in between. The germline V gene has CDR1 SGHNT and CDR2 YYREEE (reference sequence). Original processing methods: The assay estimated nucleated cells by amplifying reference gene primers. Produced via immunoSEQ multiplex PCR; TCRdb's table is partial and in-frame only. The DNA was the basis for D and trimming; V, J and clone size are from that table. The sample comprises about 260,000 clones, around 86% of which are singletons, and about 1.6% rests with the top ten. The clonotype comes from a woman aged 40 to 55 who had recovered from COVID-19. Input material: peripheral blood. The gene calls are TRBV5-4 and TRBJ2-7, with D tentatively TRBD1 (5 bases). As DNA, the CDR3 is TGTGCCAGCAGCTTGGAGGCAGGGCTATCCTACGAGCAGTACTTC. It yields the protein CASSLEAGLSYEQYF.